Below, 17 T cell receptor beta chains from the same sample are listed, as sequenced in a study of CD8+CD57+ T cells in acquired aplastic anemia. Template material for TCR beta VDJ and CDR3 profiling consisted of genomic DNA. TCRdb re-analysed the reads in MiXCR, keeping a single row per CDR3 protein. This sample has 250,000 to 300,000 distinct CDR3 sequences, with roughly 50% found just once. The sequenced sample consisted of sorted CD4+, CD8+, or CD8+CD57+ T cells (not recorded which) from PBMCs. Receptors were obtained from a human donor with severe aplastic anemia or a healthy control (not recorded which).

In this sample, this clonotype turned up many times. Because the CDR3's place on the DNA is in doubt, the DNA is left out and the CDR3 is given as listed by TCRdb. The chain employs TRBV6-5 and TRBJ2-5. The CDR3 is 16 residues long, ends included. Germline CDR1 is MNHEY and CDR2 is SVGAGI. The CDR3 loop is CASSSSTSGKQETQYF.

The genes are TRBV7-8 and TRBJ2-7; 8 nucleotides agree with TRBD1. This CDR3 region has 13 residues. Losses at the gene ends were 3 bases for V and 4 bases for J; bases not matched to a gene: 2. CDR1 and CDR2 from the germline V gene are SGHVS and FQNEAQ. CDR3 sequence (DNA): TGTGCCAGCAGCTTCGACAGGGGATACGAGCAGTACTTC. Protein sequence: CASSFDRGYEQYF.

The gene calls are TRBV15 and TRBJ2-3, with a tentative D call TRBD2 (6 bases). Trimming pared 1 base from V and 0 bases from J, leaving 20 bases between. The germline V gene has CDR1 LNHNV and CDR2 YYDKDF (reference sequence). This CDR3 region has 19 residues. The CDR3 bases are TGTGCCACCAGCAGAGCTGGGGAGGTGGTTGGGCCGAGCACAGATACGCAGTATTTT. It translates to CATSRAGEVVGPSTDTQYF. The variable domain in full, with the rest retrieved from reference TRBV15 and TRBJ2-3, is DAMVIQNPRYQVTQFGKPVTLSCSQTLNHNVMYWYQQKSSQAPKLLFHYYDKDFNNEADTPDNFQSRRPNTSFCFLDIRSPGLGDTAMYLCATSRAGEVVGPSTDTQYFGPGTRLTVL.

The sample holds many counts of this clonotype. The rearrangement links TRBV20-1 to TRBJ1-5; the match to TRBD1 covers 7 bases. This CDR3 contains 16 residues. Germline V lookup: CDR1 DFQATT, CDR2 SNEGSKA (reference sequence). With 3 bases clipped from V and 6 bases from J, the junction kept 14 bases outside the gene matches. The CDR3 coding sequence is TGCAGTGCTAGGGGGACAGCCCCGGGGAATCTTCAGCCCCAGCATTTT. This sequence encodes CSARGTAPGNLQPQHF.

This clonotype has at least ten counts. The chain recombines TRBV2 with TRBJ2-5, with 8 bases fitting TRBD1. CDR1 and CDR2 (germline): SNHLY, FYNNEI. The CDR3 totals 14 residues. The junction had 9 bases not matched to a gene; V was cut back by 5 bases and J by 7 bases. CDR3 nucleotides: TGTGCCAGCAGTTTGGACAGGGTGGAAGGGACCCAGTACTTC. The encoded protein is CASSLDRVEGTQYF.

The rearrangement uses TRBV7-9 and TRBJ1-5, with D unresolved. CDR1 is SEHNR and CDR2 is FQNEAQ in the germline V gene (reference sequence). V lost 5 bases, J lost 6 bases, and 8 bases lay in between. This CDR3 has 12 amino acids. CDR3 in amino acids: CASSLESQPQHF. The DNA for the CDR3 is TGTGCCAGCAGCCTAGAAAGTCAGCCCCAGCATTTT.

This clonotype was observed at least ten times. The chain combines TRBV6-1 with TRBJ1-6; tentatively, D is TRBD1 (6 bases). Trimming removed 6 bases at V and 9 bases at J, with 21 bases between. The germline V gene has CDR1 MNHNS and CDR2 SASEGT. The CDR3 totals 16 residues. CDR3 loop: CASRGDGQPNFSPLHF. The DNA of the CDR3 is TGTGCCAGCAGAGGCGACGGACAGCCGAATTTTTCACCCCTCCACTTT.

This chain joins TRBV6-5 and TRBJ2-2, with 11 bases fitting TRBD1. The CDR3 loop spans 18 amino acids. Germline lookup yields CDR1 MNHEY and CDR2 SVGAGI. J lost 5 bases, V lost 4 bases, and 12 bases had no gene match. As DNA, the CDR3 is TGTGCCAGCAGTTTATTGAGGCCGGGACAGGGGGGTACCGGGGAGCTGTTTTTT. Its protein is CASSLLRPGQGGTGELFF.

To note about this clonotype: At one end the junction does not follow the germline gene, possibly because of a read error. The chain is built from TRBV20-1 and TRBJ2-1, with TRBD2 matching over 8 bases. The germline V gene encodes CDR1 DFQATT and CDR2 SNEGSKA (reference sequence). The CDR3 extends over 14 amino acids. CDR3 loop: CSARGSGKYNEQFF. CDR3 sequence (DNA): TGCAGTGCCAGAGGTAGCGGGAAGTACAATGAGCAGTTCTTC.

The rearrangement joins TRBV20-1 to TRBJ2-5; no firm D call. The germline gives CDR1 DFQATT, CDR2 SNEGSKA (reference sequence). This CDR3 is 15 amino acids long. Trimming stripped 5 bases from V and 9 bases from J, with 25 bases between. The CDR3, as DNA: TGCAGTGCTTCTCTTGGTTCCCCGCGGAATCAGCCCCAGTACTTC. Encoded protein: CSASLGSPRNQPQYF.

This clonotype was found many times. The chain is built from TRBV3-2 and TRBJ2-5. TRBV3-2 is reported as a pseudogene. CDR3 length: 14 amino acids. CDR3 nucleotides: TGTGCCAGCAGCCAATCGACAAGACAAGAGACCCAGTACTTC. It is translated as CASSQSTRQETQYF.

This clonotype was counted at least ten times. V and J are TRBV3-1 and TRBJ2-7; no definite D call. This CDR3 has 11 amino acids. Germline V gene data show CDR1 as LGHDT and CDR2 as YNNKEL (reference sequence). V was pared by 8 bases and J by 5 bases, with 10 bases between. CDR3 residues: CASLTGNEQYF. CDR3 bases: TGTGCCAGCCTTACGGGCAACGAGCAGTACTTC.

This clonotype appeared many times. The chain employs TRBV7-3 and TRBJ1-1; TRBD1 aligns across 8 bases. The germline CDR1 and CDR2 sequences are SGHTA and FQGTGA. The length of the CDR3 is 13 residues. V shed 5 bases, J shed 6 bases, and the junction held 5 bases outside the gene matches. The CDR3 region is CASSRQGIAEAFF. The CDR3 nucleotides read TGTGCCAGCAGCAGACAGGGGATCGCTGAAGCTTTCTTT.

At least ten counts were recorded for this clonotype. The chain employs TRBV20-1 and TRBJ2-1, with D perhaps assigned TRBD1 or TRBD2 (5 bases each). Per germline, CDR1 DFQATT and CDR2 SNEGSKA (reference sequence). Trimming took 2 bases from V and 7 from J, leaving 9 bases between them. The CDR3 runs to 12 residues. The chain's CDR3 is CSARRWGNEQFF. Written as DNA, the CDR3 is TGCAGTGCTAGACGCTGGGGGAATGAGCAGTTCTTC.

In this sample, this clonotype turned up many times. The chain employs TRBV12-3 or TRBV12-4 and TRBJ1-1; D gene uncertain. V was pared by 2 bases and J by 0 bases, with 10 bases between. This CDR3 is built from 15 residues. CDR3 protein: CASSLHAALNTEAFF. The CDR3 DNA sequence: TGTGCCAGCAGTTTACACGCGGCCTTGAACACTGAAGCTTTCTTT.

This chain links TRBV7-9 with TRBJ2-5; D might be TRBD1 (5 bases). This CDR3 has 14 residues. The V end lost 5 bases, the J end lost 5 bases, and 15 bases lay between the germline ends. From germline, CDR1 is SEHNR and CDR2 FQNEAQ (reference sequence). The CDR3 here is CASSPRQGRETQYF. CDR3 bases: TGTGCCAGCAGCCCTAGGCAGGGCAGGGAGACCCAGTACTTC.

This clonotype was found once. CDR3 in DNA: TGCGCCAGCAGCGCGGGGACAGGGTCCCTCGAGCAGTACTTC. Protein: CASSAGTGSLEQYF. J is TRBJ2-7 and V is TRBV5-1; 9 bases line up with TRBD1. V was clipped by 4 bases and J by 6 bases; unmatched bases: 8. In germline, CDR1 is SGHRS, CDR2 YFSETQ. CDR3 length: 14 residues.